The T cell receptor beta chain under discussion was sequenced for a study of T cells in localized non-small cell lung cancer. Study observations and caveats: Heterogeneity stays possible, as sequencing covered only one tumor region. A denser population of T cells in blood accompanied longer overall survival. There were a median roughly 60 of the top 100 tumor clones appearing in adjacent lung.

Profiling relied on immunoSEQ multiplex PCR, and the TCRdb table lists in-frame clones only, not all of them. The sample lists roughly 34,000 clones, 80% to 90% occurring once. On this clone: Its antigen is unidentified.

The V end lost 0 bases, the J end lost 11 bases, and 13 bases lay between the germline ends. The CDR3 has 13 amino acids. Germline assignment: CDR1 SGHDN and CDR2 FVKESK. The specimen comprised peripheral blood, sampled before any cancer treatment. This TCR was sampled from a male donor older than 55 with stage III lung adenocarcinoma. This chain connects TRBV14 to TRBJ1-1; maybe TRBD1 (6 bases). CDR3 region: CASSQDQGRGAFF. CDR3 in DNA: TGTGCCAGCAGCCAAGATCAGGGGAGGGGGGCTTTCTTT.